The T cell receptor (beta chain) described here comes from a study of tumor-infiltrating lymphocytes in primary liver carcinoma. This CDR3 region has 12 residues. Germline V gives CDR1 SQVTM, CDR2 ANQGSEA. The source material, about 20-30 mg of unsorted bulk tissue, was used to co-extract RNA and DNA. Using a constant-region primer together with ProtoScript II reverse transcriptase, TCR beta cDNA was made from roughly 520 ng of total RNA. A slightly modified ARM-PCR protocol with three nested multiplex PCR rounds produced these TCR beta libraries. The study ran its first two PCR rounds for around 9 cycles each, using TRBV1-TRBV30 forward primers and a C-beta reverse primer. MiXCR, run by TCRdb on the multiplex PCR reads, gives a single entry per CDR3 protein. Among fewer than 85,000 distinct CDR3 sequences, 69% were seen once, and the ten largest hold less than 30%. A note on this clonotype: It may be a read error: a sequence one base away is much more abundant.

The clonotype originates from a man between 35 and 55 years old with primary liver carcinoma and hepatitis B virus infection. Sequencing was performed on tumor-adjacent normal liver tissue. The V call is TRBV29-1, the J call TRBJ1-3; D call uncertain. Written as DNA, the CDR3 is TGCAGCTTTGAGGGAGATGGAAACACCATATATTTT. Its translation: CSFEGDGNTIYF.